This TCR beta chain was identified in a study of T cells in Graves' hyperthyroidism and ophthalmopathy. This clonotype was recorded at least ten times. No antigen is known for it. The germline V gene has CDR1 MDHEN and CDR2 SYDVKM. Trimming at V came to 7 bases and at J to 5 bases, leaving 11 bases not matched to a gene. The CDR3 runs to 14 residues. Overall study findings and caveats: The blood repertoire included most of the expanded thyroid clonotypes above 0.001. A model built on 13 V-J features separated ophthalmopathy from stable hyperthyroidism.

The CDR3 regions of TCR beta were amplified from RNA transcripts. An initial round of RT-PCR targeting the TCR CDR3 relied on the HTBI primer set. Via MiXCR, TCRdb re-called the multiplex PCR reads, giving one row per CDR3 protein. The data hold approximately 360,000 distinct CDR3 sequences, with approximately 14% observed a single time. The sequenced material came from blood. V usage is TRBV28 and J usage is TRBJ2-7, with 7 bases matching TRBD2. The source is a woman in her late teens or twenties with Graves' hyperthyroidism that later progressed to Graves' ophthalmopathy. The DNA for the CDR3 is TGTGCCAGCACCGGTGGCGGGAGTCCCAACGAGCAGTACTTC. Its protein product is CASTGGGSPNEQYF.